A single sample gave rise to the 29 T cell receptor beta chains below, sequenced in a study of blood T cell repertoires in COVID-19. Method: immunoSEQ multiplex PCR; TCRdb's copy keeps in-frame clones and lacks some. The data contain 200,000 or so clones, around four fifths of them singletons. Sequences were obtained from peripheral blood. All receptors derive from a human donor in a cohort sampled during active COVID-19.

V usage is TRBV10-3 and J usage is TRBJ2-2, with D possibly being TRBD2 (5 bases). Germline V gives CDR1 ENHRY, CDR2 SYGVKD. This CDR3 is built from 14 residues. Trimming removed 2 bases at V and 6 bases at J, with 10 bases between. CDR3 nucleotides: TGTGCCATCAGTGAGGATCGGGGAGCCGGGGAGCTGTTTTTT. As protein: CAISEDRGAGELFF.

The DNA for the CDR3 is TGCAGTGCTAGTCCGGTCACCTACAATGAGCAGTTCTTC. Its protein product is CSASPVTYNEQFF. V gene TRBV20-1 combines with J gene TRBJ2-1; no firm D call. V was cut by 3 bases and J by 2 bases, with 8 bases left in between. Germline V lookup: CDR1 DFQATT, CDR2 SNEGSKA (reference sequence). The length of the CDR3 is 13 residues.

V gene TRBV18 combines with J gene TRBJ1-1; TRBD1 agrees at 9 bases. From germline, CDR1 is KGHSH and CDR2 LQKENI. With 3 bases clipped from V and 7 bases from J, the junction kept 9 bases outside the gene matches. The CDR3 sequence is 15 residues long. CDR3: CASSPRQGGPNEAFF. CDR3 coding DNA: TGTGCCAGCTCACCCCGACAGGGGGGGCCTAATGAAGCTTTCTTT.

The genes are TRBV3-1 (or the pseudogene TRBV3-2) and TRBJ2-2; TRBD1 agrees at 9 bases. Germline CDR1 reads LGHDT; CDR2 reads YNNKEL (reference sequence). The junction had 7 bases not matched to a gene; V was cut back by 8 bases and J by 3 bases. This CDR3 comprises 15 residues. The CDR3 DNA sequence: TGTGCCAGCCGTAAACAGGGGGCACACACCGGGGAGCTGTTTTTT. Translation: CASRKQGAHTGELFF.

This rearrangement joins TRBV9 to TRBJ2-2; D gene unclear. This CDR3 has 14 residues. The V end lost 3 bases, the J end lost 4 bases, and 10 bases lay between the germline ends. Germline loops: CDR1 SGDLS, CDR2 YYNGEE. CDR3: CASSGVRSTGELFF. The CDR3 DNA is TGTGCCAGCAGCGGGGTACGGAGCACCGGGGAGCTGTTTTTT.

The V call is TRBV4-2, the J call TRBJ1-1; possibly TRBD1 for D (5 bases). The germline V and J ends were trimmed by 0 bases and 1 base, with 18 bases remaining between them. The germline V gene encodes CDR1 LGHNA and CDR2 YNFKEQ. The CDR3 covers 18 residues. The CDR3 nucleotides are TGTGCCAGCAGCCAAGATAGGGGAGGCGGACTTCGGAACACTGAAGCTTTCTTT. Its protein product is CASSQDRGGGLRNTEAFF.

The rearrangement links TRBV6-4 to TRBJ2-5; TRBD2 is a possible D gene (6 bases). The length of the CDR3 is 14 residues. V was clipped by 2 bases and J by 1 base, with 8 bases between them. Looked up from germline, CDR1 is MRHNA and CDR2 is SNTAGT. Here the CDR3 reads CASSDGGIQETQYF. The CDR3 DNA sequence: TGTGCCAGCAGTGACGGGGGGATCCAAGAGACCCAGTACTTC.

The rearrangement uses TRBV7-8 and TRBJ1-4; D possibly corresponds to TRBD1 (5 bases). Germline V lookup: CDR1 SGHVS, CDR2 FQNEAQ. The CDR3 has 14 amino acids. V lost 5 bases and J 5 bases, leaving 12 bases between the germline ends. The CDR3 region is CASSLRAGNEKLFF. The DNA for the CDR3 is TGTGCCAGCAGCCTAAGGGCAGGGAATGAAAAACTGTTTTTT.

The rearrangement links TRBV10-1 to TRBJ1-6; D not resolved. CDR3 length: 15 amino acids. Germline-derived CDR1 and CDR2 are WNHNN and SYGVQD (reference sequence). Deletions cut 6 bases from V and 6 bases from J, with 15 bases between. The CDR3 region is CASRSGGDSNSPLHF. Here the CDR3 DNA reads TGCGCCAGCAGATCCGGCGGGGATTCTAATTCACCCCTCCACTTT.

The rearrangement joins TRBV5-1 to TRBJ2-5, with TRBD2 matching over 14 bases. Looked up from germline, CDR1 is SGHRS and CDR2 is YFSETQ. The junction had 7 bases not matched to a gene; V was cut back by 4 bases and J by 2 bases. The CDR3 spans 17 residues. CDR3: CASSQGTSGGNQETQYF. The CDR3 DNA reads TGCGCCAGCAGCCAAGGGACTAGCGGGGGAAATCAAGAGACCCAGTACTTC.

This clone appeared many times. CDR3 sequence: CASRYFGSGGNTEAFF. DNA of the CDR3: TGTGCCAGCAGGTACTTCGGTAGCGGGGGGAACACTGAAGCTTTCTTT. The gene calls are TRBV28 and TRBJ1-1; perhaps TRBD1 as D (5 bases). CDR3 length: 16 residues. Trimming took 6 bases from V and 1 from J, leaving 18 bases between them. Germline CDR1 and CDR2: MDHEN and SYDVKM.

The V and J genes are TRBV10-3 and TRBJ2-2; 9 positions agree with TRBD1. This CDR3 is 16 amino acids long. The J segment lost 3 bases and the V segment lost 8 bases, leaving 10 bases of the junction unmatched. In germline, CDR1 is ENHRY, CDR2 SYGVKD. CDR3 loop: CAIRDREGEDTGELFF. DNA for the CDR3: TGTGCCATCCGGGACAGGGAGGGAGAGGACACCGGGGAGCTGTTTTTT.

The chain employs TRBV7-2 and TRBJ2-1, with 8 bases identical to TRBD2. The CDR3 sequence is 15 residues long. The germline V gene encodes CDR1 SGHTA and CDR2 FQGNSA. The junction had 4 bases not matched to a gene; V was cut back by 5 bases and J by 1 base. The CDR3 is CASSVSGGSYNEQFF. The CDR3 DNA sequence: TGTGCCAGCAGCGTAAGCGGGGGTTCCTACAATGAGCAGTTCTTC.

CDR3: CASSLNGGRETQYF. In DNA form, the CDR3 reads TGTGCCAGCAGCTTAAACGGGGGGCGGGAGACCCAGTACTTC. V gene TRBV7-2 combines with J gene TRBJ2-5; a weak D match, TRBD2 (7 bases). The length of the CDR3 is 14 residues. Trimming removed 2 bases at V and 5 bases at J, with 12 bases between. Germline values: CDR1 SGHTA, CDR2 FQGNSA.

The chain joins TRBV20-1 to TRBJ1-1; no definite D call. Germline V gene lookup returns CDR1 DFQATT and CDR2 SNEGSKA (reference sequence). This CDR3 is built from 11 residues. V lost 6 bases and J 7 bases, leaving 12 bases between the germline ends. In DNA form, the CDR3 reads TGCAGTGCCCGTTTTGCGAGTGAAGCTTTCTTT. Translation gives CSARFASEAFF.

The chain has TRBV28 and TRBJ1-3; 7 nucleotides match TRBD1. Germline V gives CDR1 MDHEN, CDR2 SYDVKM. V lost 6 bases and J lost 4; bases outside the gene matches: 9. There are 15 residues in the CDR3. The CDR3: CASSSTGVEGNTIYF. The CDR3 bases are TGTGCCAGCAGCAGTACAGGGGTCGAGGGAAACACCATATATTTT.

V gene TRBV3-1 (or the pseudogene TRBV3-2) combines with J gene TRBJ1-2, with TRBD1 matching over 8 bases. The CDR3 totals 15 residues. V was pared by 7 bases and J by 6 bases, with 13 bases of the junction left unmatched. Germline V gives CDR1 LGHDT, CDR2 YNNKEL (reference sequence). The CDR3 DNA reads as TGTGCCAGCACATCGGCGGGCAGGGGGCTCGATGGCTACACCTTC. Translation gives CASTSAGRGLDGYTF.

The J gene is TRBJ1-3, the V gene TRBV5-5; no reliable D call. CDR1 is SGHKS and CDR2 is YYEKEE in the germline V gene (reference sequence). This CDR3 has 15 residues. V lost 4 bases to trimming and J lost 4 bases, with 15 bases between them. The CDR3 loop reads CASSPGAYLGNTIYF. The CDR3 DNA sequence: TGTGCCAGCAGCCCGGGAGCCTACTTAGGAAACACCATATATTTT.

The chain combines TRBV12-3 or TRBV12-4 with TRBJ1-5; the D is unclear. The CDR3 covers 13 residues. V shed 2 bases and J shed 4 bases, with 6 bases lying between them. CDR3 sequence: CASSLTENQPQHF. The CDR3 region has the DNA TGTGCCAGCAGTTTAACAGAGAATCAGCCCCAGCATTTT.

This chain connects TRBV18 to TRBJ2-1; no clear D. The length of the CDR3 is 11 residues. The germline V gene has CDR1 KGHSH and CDR2 LQKENI. V was clipped by 3 bases and J by 7 bases, with 4 bases between them. The CDR3 sequence: CASSPSNEQFF. The CDR3 DNA follows: TGTGCCAGCTCACCTTCTAATGAGCAGTTCTTC.

In this sample, this clone turned up once. This chain connects TRBV19 to TRBJ1-5; TRBD1 aligns across 8 bases. The CDR3 has 20 residues. J gave up 0 bases and V 5 bases, and 18 bases lay outside the gene matches. CDR1 and CDR2 (germline): LNHDA, SQIVND (reference sequence). The CDR3 loop reads CASSPPTGATLFYSNQPQHF. In DNA, the CDR3 is TGTGCCAGTAGTCCACCGACAGGGGCGACGCTTTTTTATAGCAATCAGCCCCAGCATTTT.

This clone has more than one count but fewer than ten. The CDR3 loop reads CASSPRVGYEQYF. The CDR3 coding sequence is TGTGCCAGCAGTCCCCGGGTCGGCTACGAGCAGTACTTC. This sequence joins TRBV28 and TRBJ2-7, with unresolved D. The germline CDR1 and CDR2 sequences are MDHEN and SYDVKM. The CDR3 contains 13 residues. Trimming pared 5 bases from V and 3 bases from J, leaving 11 bases between.

V and J are TRBV6-1 and TRBJ1-2; the match to TRBD1 covers 10 bases. After removal of 3 bases from V and 2 bases from J, the junction contained 0 bases not matched to a gene. CDR3 length equals 14 residues. Germline V CDR1 and CDR2: MNHNS, SASEGT. The CDR3 nucleotides read TGTGCCAGCAGTGAGGGACAGGGGAACTATGGCTACACCTTC. This codes for CASSEGQGNYGYTF.

This rearrangement joins TRBV27 to TRBJ2-3, with 16 bases identical to TRBD2. CDR1 is MNHEY, CDR2 SMNVEV, per germline (reference sequence). The J segment lost 5 bases and the V segment lost 6 bases, leaving 14 bases of the junction unmatched. The CDR3 runs 19 residues. CDR3 in DNA: TGTGCCAGCAGACACTGGGGGACTAGCGGGAGGGCCCTCGGAGATACGCAGTATTTT. Translating it yields CASRHWGTSGRALGDTQYF.

The J gene is TRBJ1-5, the V gene TRBV6-6, with 9 bases lining up with TRBD1. V trimming: 6 bases; J trimming: 8 bases; junction bases outside the gene matches: 8. The V gene's germline CDR1 is MNHNY and CDR2 SVGAGI (reference sequence). The CDR3 runs 14 residues. The DNA for the CDR3 is TGTGCCAGCAGGGGACAGGGCGGAACGGAGCCCCAGCATTTT. Protein: CASRGQGGTEPQHF.

The CDR3 here is CASGPSGFSNYGYTF. As DNA, the CDR3 is TGTGCCAGCGGCCCCTCAGGGTTTTCCAACTATGGCTACACCTTC. The J gene is TRBJ1-2, the V gene TRBV6-6; maybe TRBD1 (5 bases). There are 15 residues in the CDR3. Germline V gene lookup returns CDR1 MNHNY and CDR2 SVGAGI (reference sequence). V lost 8 bases and J lost 2, with 18 bases in between.

The rearrangement joins TRBV7-8 to TRBJ2-2; 8 nucleotides align to TRBD2. Germline V gives CDR1 SGHVS, CDR2 FQNEAQ. The CDR3 spans 16 residues. The V and J ends lost 5 bases and 7 bases, in that order; junction bases with no gene match: 12. The CDR3 DNA reads as TGTGCCAGCAGCCCCTCGCCTAGCGGGTGGGGCGGGGAGCTGTTTTTT. Encoded protein: CASSPSPSGWGGELFF.

J is TRBJ2-7 and V is TRBV27; TRBD2 agrees at 13 bases. The ends lost 3 bases at V and 2 bases at J; junction bases unmatched: 7. The CDR3 consists of 17 residues. CDR1 and CDR2 (germline): MNHEY, SMNVEV (reference sequence). The CDR3 nucleotides read TGTGCCAGCAGTTTGAGTTCAGGGACTAGCGGGACCTACGAGCAGTACTTC. This codes for CASSLSSGTSGTYEQYF.

This chain joins TRBV5-6 and TRBJ1-1; no definite D call. V lost 2 bases and J lost 2, with 10 bases in between. Germline V lookup: CDR1 SGHDT, CDR2 YYEEEE. The CDR3 length is 14 residues. CDR3 nucleotides: TGTGCCAGCAGCTTACCAGGAGGAAACACTGAAGCTTTCTTT. Translation: CASSLPGGNTEAFF. Combining the CDR3 with reference TRBV5-6 and TRBJ1-1 gives the whole variable domain DAGVTQSPTHLIKTRGQQVTLRCSPKSGHDTVSWYQQALGQGPQFIFQYYEEEERQRGNFPDRFSGHQFPNYSSELNVNALLLGDSALYLCASSLPGGNTEAFFGQGTRLTVV.